One TCR beta chain is described in this entry. Antigen unknown. The sample originates from a study of beta chain features in type 1 diabetes. Findings of the study overall: The analysis here could not establish whether HLA type shapes TCRB rearrangement. All four CD4+ subsets from Type 1 diabetes patients carried moderately but significantly shorter TCRB CDR3s. Reduced insertions and increased deletions marked VDJ junctions in type 1 diabetes patients. Cells that show high TCR expression could be over-represented by cDNA sequencing.

Purity (above 95%) was reached by all sorted populations. The CDR3 has 14 residues. Trimming took 4 bases from V and 7 from J, leaving 14 bases between them. The germline gives CDR1 MNHNY, CDR2 SVGAGI (reference sequence). Every bit of the isolated RNA underwent reverse transcription, so sequencing read expressed TCRB transcripts. TCRdb's copy holds only in-frame clones and misses some; the assay was immunoSEQ multiplex PCR. The sample lists some 350,000 clones, roughly 13% seen once, with over 0.014% in the top ten. This clonotype was obtained from a woman aged 18 to 35 with type 1 diabetes. This chain links TRBV6-6 with TRBJ2-1; the D gene is possibly TRBD1 (6 bases). Sequencing was done on a sample of naive CD4+ T cells from blood. The DNA of the CDR3 is TGTGCCAGCAGTTCATACAGGGTTAGGAATGAGCAGTTCTTC. This codes for CASSSYRVRNEQFF.